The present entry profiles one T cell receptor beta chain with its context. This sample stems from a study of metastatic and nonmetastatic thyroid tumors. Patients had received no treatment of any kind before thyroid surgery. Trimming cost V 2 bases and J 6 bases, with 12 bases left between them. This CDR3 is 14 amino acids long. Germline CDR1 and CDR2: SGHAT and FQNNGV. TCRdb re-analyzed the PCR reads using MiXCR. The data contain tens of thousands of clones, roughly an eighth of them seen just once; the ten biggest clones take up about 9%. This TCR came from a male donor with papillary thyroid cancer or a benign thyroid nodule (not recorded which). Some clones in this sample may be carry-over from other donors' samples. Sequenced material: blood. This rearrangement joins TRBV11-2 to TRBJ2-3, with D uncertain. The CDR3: CASSLSHTQDTQYF. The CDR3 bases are TGTGCCAGCAGCTTATCCCACACCCAGGATACGCAGTATTTT.